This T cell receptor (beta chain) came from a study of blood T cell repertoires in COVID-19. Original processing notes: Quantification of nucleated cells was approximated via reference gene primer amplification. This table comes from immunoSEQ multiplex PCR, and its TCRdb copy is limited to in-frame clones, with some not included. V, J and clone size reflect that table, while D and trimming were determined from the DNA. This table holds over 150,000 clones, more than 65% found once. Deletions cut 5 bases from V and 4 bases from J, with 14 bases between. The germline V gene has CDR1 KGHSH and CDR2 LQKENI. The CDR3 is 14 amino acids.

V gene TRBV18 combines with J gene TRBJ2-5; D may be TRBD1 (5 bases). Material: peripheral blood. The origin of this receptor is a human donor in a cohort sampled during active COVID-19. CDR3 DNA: TGTGCCAGCTCAACAGGCGGTCCCCCAGAGACCCAGTACTTC. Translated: CASSTGGPPETQYF.